The 8 T cell receptor beta chains below all came from one sample that was sequenced in a study of blood T cell repertoires in COVID-19. Clones were sequenced by immunoSEQ multiplex PCR, and TCRdb holds only the in-frame ones, with some missing. The sample records around 46,000 clones, around nine tenths being singletons. Sequences were obtained from peripheral blood. Receptor source: a man aged 50-59 years with acute or convalescent COVID-19.

The chain joins TRBV5-1 to TRBJ2-3; D might be TRBD1 (6 bases). The V end was cut by 5 bases, the J end by 0 bases, with 16 bases between. There are 16 residues in the CDR3. Germline V gene sequence: CDR1 SGHRS, CDR2 YFSETQ. Written as DNA, the CDR3 is TGCGCCAGCAGGCCCCAGGGGCTACCTAGCACAGATACGCAGTATTTT. Its translation is CASRPQGLPSTDTQYF. The complete variable domain, with remaining parts taken from reference TRBV5-1 and TRBJ2-3, reads KAGVTQTPRYLIKTRGQQVTLSCSPISGHRSVSWYQQTPGQGLQFLFEYFSETQRNKGNFPGRFSGRQFSNSRSEMNVSTLELGDSALYLCASRPQGLPSTDTQYFGPGTRLTVL.

The chain uses TRBV10-2 and TRBJ1-1, with 8 nucleotides matching TRBD1. Unmatched junction bases numbered 8, after V lost 4 bases and J lost 4 bases. CDR3 length equals 15 residues. Per germline, CDR1 WSHSY and CDR2 SAAADI. The CDR3 nucleotides are TGCGCCAGCAGTGTTACAGGGGGATTTAGCACTGAAGCTTTCTTT. Translated: CASSVTGGFSTEAFF.

The V and J genes are TRBV7-2 and TRBJ2-3; tentative D call: TRBD2 (6 bases). Germline V lookup: CDR1 SGHTA, CDR2 FQGNSA. Trimming cost V 5 bases and J 1 base, with 16 bases left between them. The CDR3 runs to 16 residues. The CDR3 bases are TGTGCCAGCAGCCTACGCCTAGGAGGGGGCACAGATACGCAGTATTTT. Translating it yields CASSLRLGGGTDTQYF.

V gene TRBV4-1 combines with J gene TRBJ2-1; 7 positions agree with TRBD1. V was clipped by 3 bases and J by 10 bases; unmatched bases: 12. This CDR3 is 15 amino acids long. Germline V gene data show CDR1 as MGHRA and CDR2 as YSYEKL. The CDR3 sequence: CASSHPGQPLWEQFF. The CDR3 DNA follows: TGCGCCAGCAGCCACCCGGGACAGCCATTATGGGAGCAGTTCTTC.

The CDR3 protein is CASSLEPGSGAFF. The CDR3 coding sequence is TGTGCCAGCAGCTTAGAACCTGGTAGTGGAGCTTTCTTT. The gene calls are TRBV7-9 and TRBJ1-1, with D hard to call. Germline CDR1 and CDR2: SEHNR and FQNEAQ (reference sequence). The V end was cut by 1 base, the J end by 10 bases, with 13 bases between. The CDR3 runs to 13 residues.

In regard to this clone: A read error may produce the germline difference seen at one junction end. The chain employs TRBV7-2 and TRBJ1-2; D is ambiguous. The germline CDR1 and CDR2 sequences are SGHTA and FQGNSA. The length of the CDR3 is 13 residues. The CDR3 DNA is TGTGCCAGCAGTTTAGCACAGCAGTATGGCTACACCTTC. Translated: CASSLAQQYGYTF.

The chain joins TRBV9 to TRBJ1-3; 7 bases align to TRBD1. V lost 3 bases and J lost 1; bases outside the gene matches: 4. The CDR3 extends over 15 amino acids. CDR1 and CDR2 from the germline V gene are SGDLS and YYNGEE. The CDR3 sequence is CASSARTGSGNTIYF. CDR3 bases: TGTGCCAGCAGCGCTCGGACAGGTTCTGGAAACACCATATATTTT.

The CDR3 sequence: CASSREGGVYGYTF. CDR3 bases: TGTGCCAGCAGCCGAGAGGGAGGGGTTTACGGCTACACCTTC. V and J are TRBV7-9 and TRBJ1-2, with a possible D match to TRBD1 (5 bases). Germline CDR1 and CDR2: SEHNR and FQNEAQ (reference sequence). V lost 5 bases and J lost 8, with 18 bases in between. This CDR3 is 14 amino acids long. The whole variable domain, filled in from reference TRBV7-9 and TRBJ1-2, reads DTGVSQNPRHKITKRGQNVTFRCDPISEHNRLYWYRQTLGQGPEFLTYFQNEAQLEKSRLLSDRFSAERPKGSFSTLEIQRTEQGDSAMYLCASSREGGVYGYTFGSGTRLTVV.